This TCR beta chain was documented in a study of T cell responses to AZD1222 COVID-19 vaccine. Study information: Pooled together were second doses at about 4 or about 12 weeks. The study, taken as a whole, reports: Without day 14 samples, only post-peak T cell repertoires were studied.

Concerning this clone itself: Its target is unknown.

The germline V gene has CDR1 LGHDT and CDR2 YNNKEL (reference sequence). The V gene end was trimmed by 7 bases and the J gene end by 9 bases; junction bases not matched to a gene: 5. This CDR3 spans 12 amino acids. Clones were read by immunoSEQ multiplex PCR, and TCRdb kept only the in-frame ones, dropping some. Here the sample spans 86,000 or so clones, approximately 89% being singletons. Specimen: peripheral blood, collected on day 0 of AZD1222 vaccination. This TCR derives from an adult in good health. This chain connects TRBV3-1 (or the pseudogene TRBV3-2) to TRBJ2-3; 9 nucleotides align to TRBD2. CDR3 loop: CASIEAGGTQYF. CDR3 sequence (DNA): TGTGCCAGCATTGAAGCGGGAGGCACGCAGTATTTT.